The source of this T cell receptor beta chain is a study of beta chain features in type 1 diabetes. Notes on the study in general: Researchers reported that naive, central memory and Treg TCRB repertoires appeared more similar in patients than in healthy donors. Across all four CD4+ subsets, people with type 1 diabetes showed modestly shorter TCRB CDR3s. More deletions and fewer insertions at VDJ junctions were seen in type 1 diabetes patients.

Central memory, naive, regulatory and stem cell-like memory CD4+ cells were sorted by CD45RO/CCR7/CD25/CD127/CD95/CD27. V gave up 4 bases and J gave up 5 bases, with 15 bases separating them. There are 15 residues in the CDR3. CDR1 is LNHDA, CDR2 SQIVND, per germline (reference sequence). As to this clone: Its specificity is unknown.

The entirety of the isolated RNA underwent reverse transcription, so expressed TCRB transcripts were sequenced. Produced via immunoSEQ multiplex PCR; TCRdb's table is partial and in-frame only. The sample holds about 150,000 clones, around a tenth seen once. The V call is TRBV19, the J call TRBJ2-1; possible D gene TRBD2, 5 bases. The sample comprised central memory CD4+ T cells from blood. The sequence derives from a man aged 25-40 years with type 1 diabetes. The CDR3 sequence is CASSKVGRDHNEQFF. Here the CDR3 DNA reads TGTGCCAGTAGTAAAGTAGGGAGAGACCACAATGAGCAGTTCTTC.